Here is one TCR beta chain with its context. This clone's antigen is unknown. No per-base quality is available; no much larger clone lies one base away. The CDR3 regions of human TCRbeta chains were analyzed by immunosequencing. Regarding the original processing steps: Repertoire TCRs were matched against a reference library of SARS-CoV-2-specific TCRs generated with the MIRA antigen-specificity platform. Breadth meant the fraction of unique TCRs that were SARS-CoV-2-associated, whereas depth meant the fraction of total T cells that were SARS-CoV-2-associated. Each spike-specific TCR was assigned to its reactive spike region and to a CD4 or CD8 class using the MIRA data. Log10-transformed breadth and depth values were compared by one-way ANOVA with Sidak's multiple comparisons tests. Entries here come from immuneACCESS through TCRdb and include only in-frame sequences with V and J called. Some clones fail to appear in such tables; in the studies checked, an unresolved V gene covers under half of the shortfall, and the cause of the remainder is unknown. Clone size and V and J calls were adopted from that table, with D and trimming inferred from the DNA. The sample records around 110,000 clones, 92% of which are singletons. The ten largest clonotypes hold about 1.4% of the sample.

These data originate in a study of T cell responses to AZD1222 COVID-19 vaccine (dated by TCRdb to the early 2020s). For the wider study: TCR sequencing was performed for roughly 250 trial participants, of whom about 210 were given two doses of AZD1222 and some 26 were given two doses of MenACWY control vaccine. Enrollment into the trials was organized by age into subgroups of 18-55, 56-69 and 70-plus years, and those subgroups contained roughly 150, 30 and 60 TCR-sequenced participants, respectively. Points the paper makes about the study in general: The 56-69-year group was small, and its depth increase did not reach significance, likely because of low power. Participants were mostly white British, with more females than males. The authors suggested clonal diversity may have been underestimated. A significant rise in spike-specific TCR breadth and depth was observed after two AZD1222 doses relative to day 0 and relative to MenACWY recipients. No day 14 peak-response samples were available, so repertoires were characterized only after the peak T cell response. The vaccine-associated CD4 TCRs covered the entire spike protein, and the dominant responses fell in regions 160-218 and 743-854. Conclusions about previously exposed vaccinees are limited, since just a handful of AZD1222 recipients were seropositive for SARS-CoV-2 at baseline. Nearly half of unique spike-specific TCRs reportedly recognized epitopes outside regions mutated in the B.1.351 and B.1.1.7 variants.

V drops 4 bases and J drops 4 bases, leaving 13 bases in between. From the cysteine up to the phenylalanine, the CDR3 has a length of 13 residues. The retained sequence is limited to the CDR3, 39 bases, with the frame set at the first base. For CDR1 and CDR2, the germline V gene (reference sequence) lists GTSNPN and SVGIG. The sample's time point, from its label and the paper: about 28 days (+/-7) after the second vaccine dose. AZD1222 recipients given second doses at about 4 weeks or at about 12 weeks were pooled, since spike-specific TCR depth and breadth were not found to differ between the two schedules. The vaccinee samples were drawn from two UK trials, COV001 and COV002, one of which was a single-blind randomized controlled phase 2/3 trial testing AZD1222 (ChAdOx1 nCoV-19) in healthy adults. For TCRbeta chain sequencing, PBMC samples from trial participants were taken at day 0 and at day 28 after the second dose.

This TCR was recovered from an adult who received the AZD1222 COVID-19 vaccine. Sequenced material: peripheral blood, taken 28 days after the second AZD1222 dose. The chain employs TRBV30 and TRBJ1-2; perhaps TRBD1 is the D gene, with 6 bases matching. The CDR3 region reads CAWNEQGSYGYTF. The nucleotides are TGTGCCTGGAACGAGCAGGGGAGCTATGGCTACACCTTC.